This T cell receptor beta chain emerged from a study of T cells in placental villitis. Five infectious villitis placentae: four cytomegalovirus, one Toxoplasma gondii. Infectious villitis cases involved smaller fetuses, preterm delivery, or a couple of intrauterine demises. Germline V gene lookup returns CDR1 SEHNR and CDR2 FQNEAQ (reference sequence). The CDR3 extends over 13 amino acids. V shed 5 bases and J shed 7 bases, with 12 bases lying between them. The immunoSEQ assay was v4. This table comes from immunoSEQ multiplex PCR, and its TCRdb copy is limited to in-frame clones, with some not included. Of some 6,100 clones in the sample, roughly 73% are singletons; the top ten hold roughly 9.1%.

The chain links TRBV7-9 to TRBJ1-5, with unresolved D. The receptor comes from a human patient with infectious villitis; the placental T cells may come from both mother and fetus. The sequencing sample was made of placental tissue containing maternal and fetal cells. Here the CDR3 DNA reads TGTGCCAGCAGCCCGAACCAGCGGCAGCCCCAGCATTTT. This encodes CASSPNQRQPQHF.